This T cell receptor beta chain was sequenced during a study of blood T cell repertoires in COVID-19 (dated by TCRdb to between 2020 and 2021). For the wider study: Samples covering the acute and convalescent phases of COVID-19 were provided by collaborators in the United States, Italy and Spain. A freely available public database, intended as a resource for researchers studying the immune response to SARS-CoV-2, is where the repertoires were released. The samples were drawn from two sources: the first 160 participants of the ongoing ImmuneRACE study, and 1,000 to 1,500 subjects contributed by 6 global collaborators. Where available, HLA class I and class II types were taken from metadata supplied by the sample provider and were not determined by assay-based typing. Subjects who had been exposed to COVID-19, were actively infected with it, or had recovered from it provided the deeply sampled blood TCRbeta repertoires that made up the dataset. The sample metadata nearly always contained a de-identified subject ID, COVID-19 status, age in years and sex. The material from the prospective study consisted of cDNA or gDNA derived from T cells, B-cell-depleted T cells, or PBMCs.

General findings and caveats noted by the study authors: Clinical and demographic metadata were provided uncurated, with the amount varying by source and participant.

Note on this clone: This clone's antigen is unknown. No base-level quality is on record; no much larger clone is a single base apart.

Inclusive of the bounding cysteine and phenylalanine, the CDR3 is 14 residues long. The CDR3 DNA has 42 bases and is translated from base 1. Unmatched junction bases come to 5, with V trimmed by 3 bases and J by 5 bases. The germline V gene (reference sequence) provides CDR1 GTSNPN and CDR2 SVGIG. The collaborating institutions used their own protocols to collect whole blood in K2EDTA tubes. For TCRbeta analysis, collaborator samples were shipped as frozen whole blood, as isolated PBMCs, or as DNA extracted from either sample type. The immunoSEQ Assay, a bias-controlled multiplex PCR, was used to amplify TCRbeta CDR3 regions from genomic DNA. The published analysis was carried out like this. Nucleated cell counts per sample were estimated from amplification of reference gene primers within the assay. Sequence reads were collapsed and filtered to measure the absolute abundance of every unique TCRbeta CDR3 rearrangement. For each sample, productive Simpson clonality was calculated by taking the square root of Simpson's diversity index across productive rearrangements. In its TCRdb copy, this immuneACCESS table keeps in-frame sequences only and misses some clones. Where compared with another copy, unresolved V genes explain less than half of these, and the others have no known cause. The D gene and trimming were derived from the DNA, and the V and J assignments and clone size from that table. This sample has more than 200,000 clones in its table, and around 84% of those were observed once. The top ten hold 4.2% of the sample.

The chain is assembled from TRBV30 and TRBJ1-2; 11 nucleotides in the junction match TRBD1. This clonotype was sampled from a man in his sixties with acute or convalescent COVID-19. Source material: peripheral blood. CDR3 reads: CAWRRTGGGYGYTF. The sequence in DNA is TGTGCCTGGAGAAGGACAGGGGGCGGGTATGGCTACACCTTC.